This T cell receptor beta chain derives from a study of radiation and T cells in renal cell carcinoma. Method: immunoSEQ multiplex PCR; TCRdb's copy keeps in-frame clones and lacks some. The table shows 22,000 or so clones, with 40% to 55% occurring only once. Treatment in this sample: 15 Gy SBRT to primary tumor, nephrectomy 4 weeks later. Notes on this clone: Its specificity is unknown. At one end the junction does not follow the germline gene, possibly because of a read error.

The CDR3 has 14 amino acids. In germline, CDR1 is ENHRY, CDR2 SYGVKD. Study outcomes and limitations: In blood, top tumor clones expanded by 2 weeks, shrinking by 4. Irradiated tumors had higher TCR clonality than control tumors.

This chain joins TRBV10-3 and TRBJ1-2; D is uncertain. This TCR was recovered from a woman aged 50 to 60 with renal cell carcinoma. The sequenced sample was tumor tissue, obtained from a patient whose treatment included radiotherapy and nephrectomy. CDR3 protein: CASSEVRANYGYTF. The CDR3 DNA sequence: TGTGCCAGCAGTGAAGTCAGAGCTAACTATGGCTACACCTTC.